This T cell receptor (beta chain) originates from a study of T cell changes during pregnancy in multiple sclerosis. Profiling relied on immunoSEQ multiplex PCR, and the TCRdb table lists in-frame clones only, not all of them. Found here are some 70,000 clones, around nine tenths of them singletons; the top ten hold 0.25% to 0.3%. The CDR3 length is 14 residues. Germline V CDR1 and CDR2: SEHNR, FQNEAQ (reference sequence). The V and J ends lost 5 bases and 2 bases respectively, with 12 bases between them. Sample: CD4+ T cells from peripheral blood mononuclear cells, taken in the third trimester of pregnancy. This TCR came from a female donor in good health, enrolled as a control in a pregnancy study. V usage is TRBV7-9 and J usage is TRBJ1-2; TRBD1 is a possible D gene (5 bases). CDR3 loop: CASSQGVGNYGYTF. DNA for the CDR3: TGTGCCAGCAGCCAAGGGGTCGGGAACTATGGCTACACCTTC.